One and the same sample provided the 15 T cell receptor beta chains below, sequenced in a study of blood T cell repertoires in COVID-19. Generated by immunoSEQ multiplex PCR, the TCRdb table keeps only in-frame clones and is missing some. There are 200,000 to 300,000 clones in the sample; about 93% occur only once, and roughly 0.8% lies in the top ten. The sample consisted of peripheral blood. Every receptor here comes from a man younger than 40 with COVID-19, enrolled during active disease.

The chain has TRBV11-2 and TRBJ1-2; the D is unclear. V was trimmed by 5 bases and J by 5 bases, leaving 9 bases between them. The CDR3 contains 12 residues. The germline V gene encodes CDR1 SGHAT and CDR2 FQNNGV. The CDR3 DNA reads as TGTGCCAGCAGCCCCCACCGGTATGGCTACACCTTC. It yields the protein CASSPHRYGYTF.

This chain connects TRBV5-1 to TRBJ2-5; no reliable D call. CDR3 size: 13 residues. Per germline, CDR1 SGHRS and CDR2 YFSETQ. Trimming removed 4 bases at V and 3 bases at J, with 10 bases between. The chain's CDR3 is CASSNGNEETQYF. The CDR3 nucleotides are TGCGCCAGCAGCAACGGTAACGAAGAGACCCAGTACTTC.

The chain links TRBV10-2 to TRBJ2-3; D not certain. This CDR3 has 13 amino acids. The germline V and J ends were trimmed by 7 bases and 1 base, with 9 bases remaining between them. Germline CDR1 WSHSY, CDR2 SAAADI. The CDR3 loop reads CASNLDGTDTQYF. CDR3 DNA sequence: TGCGCCAGCAACCTAGACGGCACAGATACGCAGTATTTT.

The chain links TRBV11-2 to TRBJ2-1; D not certain. CDR1 and CDR2 from the germline V gene are SGHAT and FQNNGV. CDR3 length: 13 amino acids. Trimming shortened V by 6 bases and J by 6 bases, and 12 bases separated the two germline ends. The chain's CDR3 is CASRQSVTNEQFF. CDR3 coding DNA: TGTGCCAGCAGGCAGAGCGTCACCAATGAGCAGTTCTTC.

The rearrangement uses TRBV6-5 and TRBJ1-4; 10 bases fit TRBD1. V lost 6 bases, J lost 8 bases, and 9 bases stayed unmatched. The CDR3 has 15 residues. Per germline, CDR1 MNHEY and CDR2 SVGAGI. In DNA, the CDR3 is TGTGCCAGCAGGGTTTGGACAGGGGGTCACGAAAAACTGTTTTTT. It codes for CASRVWTGGHEKLFF.

The rearrangement uses TRBV7-3 and TRBJ1-1; the D is unclear. V lost 4 bases and J 7 bases, leaving 13 bases between the germline ends. Germline V gives CDR1 SGHTA, CDR2 FQGTGA. The CDR3 is made up of 13 amino acids. CDR3 coding DNA: TGTGCCAGCAGCTACTCAGGAGGAGATGAAGCTTTCTTT. Protein product: CASSYSGGDEAFF.

The table lists this clone with a count of one. The chain has TRBV9 and TRBJ1-6; possibly TRBD1 for D (6 bases). Germline V gene data show CDR1 as SGDLS and CDR2 as YYNGEE. The CDR3 length is 16 residues. Trimming stripped 4 bases from V and 4 bases from J, with 15 bases between. The CDR3 bases are TGTGCCAGCAGCCCTCACCGACAGGAATATAATTCACCCCTCCACTTT. As protein: CASSPHRQEYNSPLHF.

The chain links TRBV11-2 to TRBJ2-1; TRBD2 agrees at 11 bases. From germline, CDR1 is SGHAT and CDR2 FQNNGV. The CDR3 runs 17 residues. With V trimmed by 5 bases and J by 4 bases, 10 bases remained unmatched. The CDR3 sequence is CASSKSLAGGPYNEQFF. The DNA for the CDR3 is TGTGCCAGCAGCAAATCCTTAGCGGGGGGGCCGTACAATGAGCAGTTCTTC.

The chain employs TRBV11-2 and TRBJ2-5, with TRBD2 matching 12 bases. Trimming cost V 5 bases and J 5 bases; bases outside gene matches: 9. The germline V gene has CDR1 SGHAT and CDR2 FQNNGV. This CDR3 has 16 amino acids. This CDR3 is CASSPRLAGGRETQYF. The CDR3 nucleotides read TGTGCCAGCAGCCCCCGGCTAGCGGGGGGGCGCGAGACCCAGTACTTC.

This clone was observed once. This chain joins TRBV7-9 and TRBJ2-2; D ambiguous. Germline CDR1 and CDR2: SEHNR and FQNEAQ (reference sequence). The V and J ends lost 2 bases and 5 bases respectively, with 6 bases between them. CDR3 length: 13 residues. The CDR3 nucleotides read TGTGCCAGCAGCTTATCTCGGACCGGGGAGCTGTTTTTT. Amino acid sequence: CASSLSRTGELFF.

This chain links TRBV9 with TRBJ2-1; TRBD2 agrees at 10 bases. The CDR3 is made up of 16 amino acids. J lost 7 bases, V lost 0 bases, and 7 bases had no gene match. The germline V gene has CDR1 SGDLS and CDR2 YYNGEE. CDR3 residues: CASSVASGGGWNEQFF. The CDR3 DNA follows: TGTGCCAGCAGCGTAGCTAGCGGGGGAGGTTGGAATGAGCAGTTCTTC.

On this clone itself: This sample includes further DNA sequences coding for the same CDR3. The chain carries TRBV11-3 and TRBJ2-1, with 7 positions matching TRBD2. Germline lookup yields CDR1 SGHNT and CDR2 YENEEA. Germline trimming cut 1 base from V and 4 bases from J; bases unmatched to any gene: 4. The CDR3 covers 15 residues. CDR3 in amino acids: CASSLGGGRYNEQFF. DNA of the CDR3: TGTGCCAGCAGCTTAGGGGGGGGGAGATACAATGAGCAGTTCTTC.

The chain links TRBV10-3 to TRBJ1-6; D gene uncertain. V lost 7 bases and J lost 5, with 12 bases in between. Germline values: CDR1 ENHRY, CDR2 SYGVKD. The CDR3 is 14 amino acids. The CDR3 DNA sequence: TGTGCCATCACGGCGGGAATTGATAATTCACCCCTCCACTTT. Translating gives CAITAGIDNSPLHF.

The chain joins TRBV5-4 to TRBJ1-1; 8 bases map to TRBD1. The CDR3 contains 15 residues. The J segment lost 3 bases and the V segment lost 3 bases, leaving 7 bases of the junction unmatched. Germline-derived CDR1 and CDR2 are SGHNT and YYREEE (reference sequence). CDR3 nucleotides: TGTGCCAGCAGCTCCAACAGGGGGTCAGACACTGAAGCTTTCTTT. Translated: CASSSNRGSDTEAFF.

This sequence joins TRBV4-1 and TRBJ1-6; 11 nucleotides agree with TRBD1. The V and J ends lost 0 bases and 9 bases, in that order; junction bases with no gene match: 7. This CDR3 is built from 17 residues. Germline CDR1 reads MGHRA; CDR2 reads YSYEKL. As DNA, the CDR3 is TGCGCCAGCAGCCAAGACGGTCGCGGGACAGGGGGTTCACCCCTCCACTTT. Protein product: CASSQDGRGTGGSPLHF.